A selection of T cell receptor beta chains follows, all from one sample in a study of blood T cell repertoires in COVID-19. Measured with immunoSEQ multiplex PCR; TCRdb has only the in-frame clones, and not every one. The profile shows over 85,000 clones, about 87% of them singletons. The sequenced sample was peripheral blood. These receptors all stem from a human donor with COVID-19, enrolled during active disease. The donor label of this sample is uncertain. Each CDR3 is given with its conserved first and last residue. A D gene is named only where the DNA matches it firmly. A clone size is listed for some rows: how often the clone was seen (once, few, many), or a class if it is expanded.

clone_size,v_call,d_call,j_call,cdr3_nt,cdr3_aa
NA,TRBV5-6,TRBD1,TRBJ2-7,TGTGCCGGCAGCTTCCGACAGGGATCCTACGAGCAGTACTTC,CAGSFRQGSYEQYF
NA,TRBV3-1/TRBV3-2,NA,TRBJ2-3,TGTGCCAGCAGCCGAGCGGACACAGATACGCAGTATTTT,CASSRADTDTQYF
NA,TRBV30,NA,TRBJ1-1,TGTGCCTGGAGTGTATTGTCCCTGTCTGAAGCTTTCTTT,CAWSVLSLSEAFF
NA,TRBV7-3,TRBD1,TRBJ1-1,TGTGCCAGCAGCCCAAGGACAGGGTCTGAAGCTTTCTTT,CASSPRTGSEAFF
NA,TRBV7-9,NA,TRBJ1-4,TGTGCCAGCAGCTTAGGAGCAACTAATGAAAAACTGTTTTTT,CASSLGATNEKLFF
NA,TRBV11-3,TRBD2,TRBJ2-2,TGTGCCAGCAGCAACCTAGCGGGGGAACACGGGGAGCTGTTTTTT,CASSNLAGEHGELFF
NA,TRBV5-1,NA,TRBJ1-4,TGCGCCAGCAGTTGGGGGACATCAACTAATGAAAAACTGTTTTTT,CASSWGTSTNEKLFF
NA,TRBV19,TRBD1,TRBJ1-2,TGTGCCAGCCCCGGACAGGGCAGCACGTACTATGGCTACACCTTC,CASPGQGSTYYGYTF
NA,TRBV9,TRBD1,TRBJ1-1,TGTGCCAGCAGCGTAGAACAGGGGAGTGAAGCTTTCTTT,CASSVEQGSEAFF
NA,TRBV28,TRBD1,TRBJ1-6,TGTGCCAGCAGTTTATCAGGGGGCACTTCACCCCTCCACTTT,CASSLSGGTSPLHF
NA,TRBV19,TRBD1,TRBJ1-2,TGTGCCAGCGCGGCGGGACAGGGGCCGCGCGGAGGCTACACCTTC,CASAAGQGPRGGYTF
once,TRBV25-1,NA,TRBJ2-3,TGTGCCAGCATCGGGGCAGGGGCCTTCGATACGCAGTATTTT,CASIGAGAFDTQYF
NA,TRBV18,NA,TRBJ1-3,TGTGCCAGCTCACCAGGGGCCGGAAACACCATATATTTT,CASSPGAGNTIYF
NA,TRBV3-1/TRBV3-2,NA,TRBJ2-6,TGTGCCAGCAGCCAAACAGGGTTCCCTGGGGCCAACGTCCTGACTTTC,CASSQTGFPGANVLTF
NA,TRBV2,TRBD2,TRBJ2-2,TGTGCCAGCAGGCTCCTAGCGGGGGGCACCGGGGAGCTGTTTTTT,CASRLLAGGTGELFF
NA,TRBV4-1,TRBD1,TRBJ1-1,TGCGCCAGCAGCCCACCGACAGGGGGCGCGGTACTTGCTTTCTTT,CASSPPTGGAVLAFF
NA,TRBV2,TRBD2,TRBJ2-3,TGTGCCAGCAAAGGGACTAGCGGCTCTAGCACAGATACGCAGTATTTT,CASKGTSGSSTDTQYF
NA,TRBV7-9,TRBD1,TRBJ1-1,TGTGCCAGCAGCCGAGGACAGGCTGAAGCTTTCTTT,CASSRGQAEAFF
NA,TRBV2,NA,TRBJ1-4,TGTGCCAGCAACCAGGGGAATGAAAAACTGTTTTTT,CASNQGNEKLFF
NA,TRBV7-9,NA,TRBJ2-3,TGTGCCAGCACTATAGTCCCCACAGATACGCAGTATTTT,CASTIVPTDTQYF
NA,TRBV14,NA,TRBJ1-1,TGTGCCAGCGGGCCCCAGGGCCTGAACACTGAAGCTTTCTTT,CASGPQGLNTEAFF
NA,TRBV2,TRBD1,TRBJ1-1,TGTGCCAGCAGAGATCGGACAGGGCCGAGTACAGCTTTCTTT,CASRDRTGPSTAFF
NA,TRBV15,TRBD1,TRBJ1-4,TGTGCCACCAGCAGAGCCAGGGGGGCTACTAATGAAAAACTGTTTTTT,CATSRARGATNEKLFF
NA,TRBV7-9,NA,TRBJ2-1,TGTGCCAGCAGCTTAGGGGGGAGGTTTTTTACTAGCTCCTACAATGAGCAGTTCTTC,CASSLGGRFFTSSYNEQFF
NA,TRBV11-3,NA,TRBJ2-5,TGTGCCAGCAGCACCCGGACAGATAAAGAGACCCAGTACTTC,CASSTRTDKETQYF
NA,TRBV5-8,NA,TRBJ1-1,TGTGCCAGCAGCTTGGGGGAGGCCCAAAACACTGAAGCTTTCTTT,CASSLGEAQNTEAFF
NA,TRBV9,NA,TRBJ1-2,TGTGCCAGCAGCGCCAGGGGAGACTATGGCTACACCTTC,CASSARGDYGYTF
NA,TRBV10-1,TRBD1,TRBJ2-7,TGCGCCAGCAGTGCCTCAGGGGGTTCCGAGCAGTACTTC,CASSASGGSEQYF
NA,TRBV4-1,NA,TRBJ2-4,TGCGCCAGCAGCCAAGAGTGGGCAGGGCCATTTGGGGTGGCCAAAAACATTCAGTACTTC,CASSQEWAGPFGVAKNIQYF
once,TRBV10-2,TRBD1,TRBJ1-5,TGCGCCAGCAGTGAACAGGGGAAGGATCAGCCCCAGCATTTT,CASSEQGKDQPQHF
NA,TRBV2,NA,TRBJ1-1,TGTGCCAGCAGTTCAGGTGTTATGAACACTGAAGCTTTCTTT,CASSSGVMNTEAFF
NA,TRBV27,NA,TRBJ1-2,TGTGCCAGCAGTTTGGCCCGCGGGGGAGATGGCTACACCTTC,CASSLARGGDGYTF
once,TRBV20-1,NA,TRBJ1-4,TGCAGTGCTAGTCGGCTGGGAGGGCTGTTTTTT,CSASRLGGLFF
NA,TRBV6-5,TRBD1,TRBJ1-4,TGTGCCAGCAGCCTAGCGGACAGGGATGGGGAAAAACTGTTTTTT,CASSLADRDGEKLFF
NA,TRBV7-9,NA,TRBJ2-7,TGTGCCAGCAGCTGGGGCGACTACGAGCAGTACTTC,CASSWGDYEQYF
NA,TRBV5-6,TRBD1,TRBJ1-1,TGTGCCAGCAGTTTTGGACAGGGCGCCACTGAAGCTTTCTTT,CASSFGQGATEAFF
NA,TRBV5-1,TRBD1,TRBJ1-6,TGCGCCAGCAGCTTGGCTTCGTTATCAGGGGGGAATTCACCCCTCCACTTT,CASSLASLSGGNSPLHF
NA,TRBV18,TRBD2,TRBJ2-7,TGTGCCAGCTCACCACTTACTAGCGGGAGGGCCGGGTCCTACGAGCAGTACTTC,CASSPLTSGRAGSYEQYF
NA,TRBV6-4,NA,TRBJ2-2,TGTGCCAGCAGAGGAGGCAGCAGGGGCACCGGGGAGCTGTTTTTT,CASRGGSRGTGELFF
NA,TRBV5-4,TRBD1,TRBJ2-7,TGTGCCAGCAGCACTGGCAGGGGGTCGGGCGAGCAGTACTTC,CASSTGRGSGEQYF
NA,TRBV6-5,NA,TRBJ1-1,TGTGCCAGCAGGACACAGAACACTGAAGCTTTCTTT,CASRTQNTEAFF
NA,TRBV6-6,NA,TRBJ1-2,TGTGCCAGCACCCCAAGGACCGGAGGTGGCTACACCTTC,CASTPRTGGGYTF
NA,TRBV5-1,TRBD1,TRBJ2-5,TGCGCCAGCAGCTTGGTGCCGACAGGGGGCCGAGAGACCCAGTACTTC,CASSLVPTGGRETQYF
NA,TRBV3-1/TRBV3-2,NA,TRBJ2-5,TGTGCCAGCAGCTCATCCGGGACACCTACCTTGGAGACCCAGTACTTC,CASSSSGTPTLETQYF
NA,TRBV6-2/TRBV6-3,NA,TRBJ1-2,TGTGCCAGCAGTTACTCAGGGGCCGCGGGCTACACCTTC,CASSYSGAAGYTF
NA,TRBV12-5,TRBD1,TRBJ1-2,TGTGCTAGTGGTTTGCCACCATACCGGGACAGCACTAACTATGGCTACACCTTC,CASGLPPYRDSTNYGYTF
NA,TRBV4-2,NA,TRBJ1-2,TGTGCCAGCAGCCACGATCGGGATAACTATGGCTACACCTTC,CASSHDRDNYGYTF
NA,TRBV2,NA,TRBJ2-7,TGTGCCGGCGGACGGGACTGGGGACCCGAGCAGTACTTC,CAGGRDWGPEQYF
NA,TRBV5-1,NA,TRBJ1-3,TGCGCCAGCAGCTTGAGGTCGGGGGGAATTGGAAACACCATATATTTT,CASSLRSGGIGNTIYF
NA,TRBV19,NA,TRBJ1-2,TGTGCCAGTAGAGAGACAAGCCCCTATGGCTACACCTTC,CASRETSPYGYTF
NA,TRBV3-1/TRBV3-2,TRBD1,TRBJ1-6,TGTGCCAGCAGCCGCGGGACAGGGGAGAATTCACCCCTCCACTTT,CASSRGTGENSPLHF